This T cell receptor (beta chain) was sequenced during a study of cytomegalovirus exposure and HLA in healthy donors. The overall study: The approximately 120 validation repertoires used the same platform as the 666 first-cohort repertoires, a later analysis reported.

On this clone: Its antigen is not known.

The validation cohort, a group of 90 to 150 subjects, included the donors and was separate from the roughly 620-subject first cohort. Libraries were prepared by immunoSEQ multiplex PCR; TCRdb keeps only in-frame clonotypes and omits some of them. The repertoire holds around 250,000 clones, roughly 90% seen once, with roughly 0.4% in the top ten. Study-level findings and limits: The dataset shows that most TCR sequences were rare, while some public TCRs occurred in many donors. There were a few CMV-associated chains whose specificity for CMV antigens was confirmed in vitro.

The CDR3 runs 15 residues. Trimming took 6 bases from V and 2 from J; bases not matched to a gene: 8. Germline V CDR1 and CDR2: SGHVS, FNYEAQ. V is TRBV7-6 and J is TRBJ2-3, with 7 bases matching TRBD1. This TCR came from a woman aged 18-29 years in good health and CMV-seronegative. The sample was PBMCs. CDR3 nucleotide sequence: TGTGCCAGCAGGTCACAGGGGATGTCCACAGATACGCAGTATTTT. It codes for CASRSQGMSTDTQYF.